This T cell receptor (beta chain) derives from a study of tissue T cells after allogeneic stem cell transplantation. Time point indicated: mouse harvest day 7 after allogeneic transplant. Tail vein injection delivered 10^7 T-cell-depleted bone marrow cells and 10^6 splenic CD5+ T cells. Tissues came from B6→BALB/c major-mismatch GVHD mice at day 7 or 14. This CDR3 comprises 15 residues. CDR1 is SNHLY and CDR2 is FYNGKV in the germline V gene (reference sequence). The V segment lost 5 bases and the J segment 0 bases; nucleotides outside the gene matches: 5. Here immunoSEQ multiplex PCR was the method, and the copy in TCRdb shows in-frame clones only, minus some. The sample lists approximately 3,000 clones, around 60% seen once, with roughly 4.4% in the top ten. In the case of this clone: Gene names refer to mouse genes. The read ends 1 residue shy of where the CDR3 ends; the end is completed using the germline J gene.

The V gene is TRBV3, the J gene TRBJ2-3; 7 nucleotides agree with TRBD2. The sequenced sample consisted of gut tissue. The TCR originated in a female BALB/c mouse given C57BL/6 T cells with graft-versus-host disease after an allogeneic hematopoietic cell transplant. The CDR3 protein is CASSRTGASAETLYF. CDR3 bases read: TGTGCCAGCAGCAGAACTGGGGCTAGTGCAGAAACGCTGTAT.